This T cell receptor beta chain comes out of a study of blood T cell repertoires in COVID-19. At the level of the study: Samples of COVID-19 (acute and convalescent) were obtained from the United States, Italy and Spain. The analysed material was cDNA or gDNA that came from T cells, B-cell-depleted T cells, or PBMCs.

The CDR3 is made up of 13 amino acids. CDR1 SGDLS and CDR2 YYNGEE come from the germline V gene. The V end lost 0 bases, the J end lost 10 bases, and 11 bases lay between the germline ends. How the authors handled the data: Reference gene primer amplification in the assay estimated nucleated cell counts. TCRdb keeps only in-frame clones here, not all; method: immunoSEQ multiplex PCR. That table supplies the V and J calls and clone size; D and trimming were determined from the DNA. This table holds some 61,000 clones, nearly 90% found once. The chain carries TRBV9 and TRBJ2-4; possibly TRBD1 for D (7 bases). The sample consisted of peripheral blood. The receptor's source is a man between 60 and 75 years old with acute or convalescent COVID-19. CDR3 sequence reads: CASSVAGGSIQYF. The CDR3 nucleotides read TGTGCCAGCAGCGTAGCAGGGGGGAGTATTCAGTACTTC.